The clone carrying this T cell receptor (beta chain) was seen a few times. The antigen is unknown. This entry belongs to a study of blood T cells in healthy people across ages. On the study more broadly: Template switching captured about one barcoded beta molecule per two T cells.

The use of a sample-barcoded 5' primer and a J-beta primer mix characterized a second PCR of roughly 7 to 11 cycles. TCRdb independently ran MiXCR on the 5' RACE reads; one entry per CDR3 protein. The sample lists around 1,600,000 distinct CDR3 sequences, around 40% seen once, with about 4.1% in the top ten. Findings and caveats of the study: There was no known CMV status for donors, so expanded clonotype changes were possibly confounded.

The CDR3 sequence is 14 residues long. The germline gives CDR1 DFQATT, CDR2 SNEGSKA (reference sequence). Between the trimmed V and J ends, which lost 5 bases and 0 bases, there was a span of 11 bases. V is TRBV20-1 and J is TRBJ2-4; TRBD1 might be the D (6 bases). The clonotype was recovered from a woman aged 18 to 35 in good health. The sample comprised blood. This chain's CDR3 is CSAWDTLAKNIQYF. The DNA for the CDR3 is TGCAGTGCTTGGGACACGTTAGCCAAAAACATTCAGTACTTC.